Listed below are T cell receptor beta chains from one sample, sequenced in a study of synovial regulatory T cells in juvenile arthritis. Profiled with immunoSEQ multiplex PCR; TCRdb holds only in-frame clones, not every one. Its table records more than 9,500 clones. The specimen sequenced was Treg cells from blood. These receptors were collected from a donor younger than 30 with juvenile idiopathic arthritis. CDR3s include the opening cysteine and the closing phenylalanine or tryptophan.

j_call | v_call | cdr3_aa
TRBJ1-4 | TRBV21-1 | CASSERARMRALVEKLFF
TRBJ1-1 | TRBV5-1 | CASSFGGGGTEAFF
TRBJ1-2 | TRBV19 | CASSMNYGYTF
TRBJ2-6 | TRBV7-2 | CASSVGTAGANVLTF
TRBJ2-6 | TRBV28 | CASSVFPSGTGANVLTF
TRBJ2-6 | TRBV4-1 | CASSHGGAGTGGANVLTF
TRBJ2-7 | TRBV10-3 | CAISEGAGYEQYF
TRBJ1-1 | TRBV5-4 | CASSQGVRGTEAFF
TRBJ1-1 | TRBV6-5 | CASARQGNTEAFF
TRBJ1-1 | TRBV2 | CASSALSGLDTEAFF
TRBJ2-6 | TRBV29-1 | CSVRASGANVLTF
TRBJ2-5 | TRBV5-4 | CASSMGRGLPTETQYF
TRBJ1-4 | TRBV5-1 | CASSLGTATNEKLFF
TRBJ1-2 | TRBV10-3 | CAFLASHYGYTF
TRBJ1-4 | TRBV9 | CASSPHRGNEKLFF
TRBJ2-7 | TRBV5-1 | CASSLSAQGAAEQYF
TRBJ2-1 | TRBV16 | CASSEAVLFSYNEQFF
TRBJ2-3 | TRBV7-9 | CASSFSTPTDTQYF
TRBJ2-1 | TRBV5-6 | CASSLAVLAGNNEQFF
TRBJ2-1 | TRBV21-1 | CASSKALSYNEQFF
TRBJ1-1 | TRBV5-4 | CASSFGQGIEAFF
TRBJ2-7 | TRBV19 | CASSLRDRGKNEQYF
TRBJ2-2 | TRBV28 | CASTLGGFGELFF
TRBJ2-3 | TRBV5-6 | CASSLAGAGTDTQYF
TRBJ1-2 | TRBV6-5 | CASRNAGGRYGYTF
TRBJ1-2 | TRBV7-2 | CASRQLGGYGYTF
TRBJ1-1 | TRBV19 | CASSIRGHLNPEAFF
TRBJ2-2 | TRBV7-9 | CASSSRLVANTGELFF
TRBJ2-3 | TRBV7-2 | CASSGRGADTQYF
TRBJ2-1 | TRBV5-6 | CASSLVGLDNEQFF
TRBJ2-1 | TRBV9 | CASSATSGSYNEQFF
TRBJ1-2 | TRBV19 | CASSWGGQTQPYGYTF
TRBJ1-1 | TRBV5-4 | CASSLVSASERAFF
TRBJ2-1 | TRBV28 | CASSMQGPEQFF
TRBJ1-3 | TRBV25-1 | CASSDRGSGNTIYF
TRBJ2-7 | TRBV2 | CASSGSRNEQYF
TRBJ1-1 | TRBV7-2 | CASSLLQDTEAFF
TRBJ1-1 | TRBV6-1 | CASSATGGLAEAFF
TRBJ2-2 | TRBV7-9 | CASSWGLAGAGELFF
TRBJ2-7 | TRBV27 | CASRGGRVVRDEQYF
TRBJ1-1 | TRBV10-3 | CAISESGVFDTEAFF
TRBJ2-7 | TRBV2 | CASSSDRQARRGSYEQYF
TRBJ1-1 | TRBV7-8 | CASSLSSFVEAFF
TRBJ1-2 | TRBV9 | CASSVRTGSHGYTF
TRBJ1-1 | TRBV5-4 | CASSSAGRKTEAFF